The sequence of this T cell receptor (beta chain) was determined in a study of T cells after yellow fever vaccination. This clonotype was seen repeatedly, ten times or more. Its antigen is still unknown. The junction had 3 bases not matched to a gene; V was cut back by 4 bases and J by 4 bases. Germline-derived CDR1 and CDR2 are SQVTM and ANQGSEA. There are 12 residues in the CDR3. In TCRdb, the 5' RACE reads were re-called with MiXCR into one record per CDR3 protein. Of 500,000 to 650,000 distinct CDR3 sequences detected, about a sixth appear once; the ten largest clones hold about 18%. Study-wide points: Primary-vaccination clones mostly resurfaced post-booster (under 98% CD4, 75% to 90% CD8). Abundant clonotypes from the bulk population could have been carried over as contaminants into FACS-sorted repertoires.

This sequence joins TRBV29-1 and TRBJ1-1; 7 bases match TRBD1. The sequence was collected from a man aged 18 to 30 who received the YFV17D yellow fever vaccine. The specimen comprised PBMCs, sampled around 5 days after the first yellow fever vaccination. The CDR3 sequence: CSVVPGGTEAFF. In DNA form, the CDR3 reads TGCAGCGTTGTACCAGGGGGCACTGAAGCTTTCTTT.